This TCR beta chain was observed in a study of cytomegalovirus exposure and HLA in healthy donors. J was trimmed by 0 bases and V by 1 base; bases with no gene match: 10. The CDR3 runs to 18 residues. Germline V CDR1 and CDR2: SEHNR, FQNEAQ (reference sequence). This clone was recorded once. Profiling relied on immunoSEQ multiplex PCR, and the TCRdb table lists in-frame clones only, not all of them. The sample holds about 150,000 clones, approximately 86% seen once. Sequencing was done on a sample of PBMCs. The chain employs TRBV7-9 and TRBJ2-7; 9 positions match TRBD1. The receptor was derived from a man aged 18 to 35 in good health and CMV-seropositive. The chain's CDR3 is CASSLVPGDRGSSYEQYF. The CDR3, as DNA: TGTGCCAGCAGCTTAGTGCCGGGCGACAGGGGGTCCTCCTACGAGCAGTACTTC.